A selection of T cell receptor beta chains follows, all from one sample in a study of cytomegalovirus exposure and HLA in healthy donors. Generated by immunoSEQ multiplex PCR, the TCRdb table keeps only in-frame clones and is missing some. This sample has under 150,000 clones, with approximately 72% found just once. The specimen sequenced was PBMCs. These receptor sequences come from a man between 40 and 49 years old in good health and CMV-seronegative. Both conserved end residues are part of each CDR3. D genes are given only for firm matches. Expanded clones are given a class, and other clones once, few, many or no size at all.

>.|TRBJ2-3|.|TRBV9
TGTGCCAGCAGCGTGGACTCCGCCACAGATACGCAGTATTTT
CASSVDSATDTQYF
>.|TRBJ1-4|.|TRBV9
TGTGCCAGCAGCGCCCACGAGGCGGAGGAAAAACTGTTTTTT
CASSAHEAEEKLFF
>.|TRBJ2-7|.|TRBV27
TGTGCCAGCAGTCCTCCCCACAGGGCGAGGGAGCAGTACTTC
CASSPPHRAREQYF
>.|TRBJ1-3|.|TRBV29-1
TGCAGCGTACAGGTAGCCTCTGGAAACACCATATATTTT
CSVQVASGNTIYF
>TRBD2|TRBJ2-1|.|TRBV27
TGTGCCACCAAAGGCGGGACTAGCAGGTACAATGAGCAGTTCTTC
CATKGGTSRYNEQFF
>TRBD1|TRBJ2-7|.|TRBV5-1
TGCGCCAGCTTGGGACAGGGGTCCCACGAGCAGTACTTC
CASLGQGSHEQYF
>.|TRBJ1-4|.|TRBV18
TGTGCCAGCTCACCATCCAGGGGTAATGAAAAACTGTTTTTT
CASSPSRGNEKLFF
>TRBD1|TRBJ1-5|.|TRBV7-9
TGTGCCAGCAGCCTAGACAGGGCGAGTCAGCCCCAGCATTTT
CASSLDRASQPQHF
>TRBD2|TRBJ2-7|few|TRBV10-2
TGCGCCAGCAGGGGGACTAGCGGGAGCACGTACTACGAGCAGTACTTC
CASRGTSGSTYYEQYF
>.|TRBJ2-7|few|TRBV7-9
TGTTCCAGCAGCATATCCCTCTACGAGCAGTACTTC
CSSSISLYEQYF
>.|TRBJ2-1|.|TRBV4-1
TGCGCCAGCAGCCAAGATTGGAGAACTGGCACCTACAATGAGCAGTTCTTC
CASSQDWRTGTYNEQFF
>.|TRBJ1-4|.|TRBV4-1
TGCGCCAGCAGCCAAGATGAGGCCACGGGGTTGGGGACTAATGAAAAACTGTTTTTT
CASSQDEATGLGTNEKLFF
>TRBD1|TRBJ2-7|once|TRBV6-1
TGTGCCAGCAGTGAATGGGGACAGGGAAGCTCCTACGAGCAGTACTTC
CASSEWGQGSSYEQYF
>TRBD2|TRBJ2-7|.|TRBV7-2
TGTGCCAGCAGCCTGACTAGCGGATTGTACGAGCAGTACTTC
CASSLTSGLYEQYF
>.|TRBJ1-5|.|TRBV28
TGTGCCAGTATCCCCGGAGGGAAGCGCAATCAGCCCCAGCATTTT
CASIPGGKRNQPQHF
>.|TRBJ2-3|.|TRBV13
TGTGCCAGCAGCTTAGATCAGCGGTCTAGCACAGATACGCAGTATTTT
CASSLDQRSSTDTQYF
>.|TRBJ1-5|once|TRBV30
TGTGCCTGGAGGTACAGGGAAGATCAGCCCCAGCATTTT
CAWRYREDQPQHF
>TRBD1|TRBJ2-5|.|TRBV27
TGTGCCAGCAGTTTATCGGGACAGCAAGAGACCCAGTACTTC
CASSLSGQQETQYF
>TRBD1|TRBJ2-5|.|TRBV5-6
TGTGCCAGCACGGGGACAGAGCAAGAGACCCAGTACTTC
CASTGTEQETQYF
>.|TRBJ1-5|once|TRBV4-3
TGCGCCAGCAGCCAAGACCTTGCGGGGAGGCAGCCCCAGCATTTT
CASSQDLAGRQPQHF
>.|TRBJ2-7|few|TRBV10-2
TGCGCCAGCAGTTTTAACTACGAGCAGTACTTC
CASSFNYEQYF
>.|TRBJ2-4|.|TRBV7-9
TGTGCCAGCAGCCCCCAGGAATCCAAAAACATTCAGTACTTC
CASSPQESKNIQYF
>TRBD1|TRBJ2-2|.|TRBV5-1
TGCGCCAGCAGCCTCGACAGGGTGGACACCGGGGAGCTGTTTTTT
CASSLDRVDTGELFF
>.|TRBJ2-5|.|TRBV5-1
TGCGCCAGCAGCCCGGGAGGGGGCGAGGAGACCCAGTACTTC
CASSPGGGEETQYF
>TRBD2|TRBJ2-3|.|TRBV13
TGTGCCAGCAGCACCAGCGGGGGGGCCGGAGATACGCAGTATTTT
CASSTSGGAGDTQYF
>.|TRBJ1-1|few|TRBV5-1
TGCGCCAGCAGCCCGAACTTGTCTGAAGCTTTCTTT
CASSPNLSEAFF
>TRBD1|TRBJ1-1|few|TRBV7-8
TGTGCCAGCAGCTTAGGCAGGGGGCTTACTGAAGCTTTCTTT
CASSLGRGLTEAFF
>TRBD1|TRBJ1-6|.|TRBV19
TGTGCCAGTAGTATAGGCCCAGGGGGCTTAATCGAGGGCCTCCACTTT
CASSIGPGGLIEGLHF
>.|TRBJ2-3|.|TRBV9
TGTGCCAGCAGCTTTAGCGGCACAGATACGCAGTATTTT
CASSFSGTDTQYF
>.|TRBJ2-3|.|TRBV27
TGTGCCAGCAGAAAGAGGGGGGGCCCGCTCACAGATACGCAGTATTTT
CASRKRGGPLTDTQYF
>TRBD2|TRBJ2-5|.|TRBV5-1
TGCGCCAGCAGCTTGGGCGGGACTAGCGAGCAAGAGACCCAGTACTTC
CASSLGGTSEQETQYF
>.|TRBJ1-2|.|TRBV14
TGTGCCAGCAGCCCCGGCCCCATCAGGGGAGGCTACACCTTC
CASSPGPIRGGYTF
>.|TRBJ1-1|.|TRBV5-1
TGCGCCAGCAGCTTTTCGGGATCGGGGTGGGAGACTTTCTTT
CASSFSGSGWETFF
>.|TRBJ2-1|once|TRBV11-2
TGTGCCAGCAGCGAAACGGAGCGAGAGCAGTTCTTC
CASSETEREQFF
>TRBD1|TRBJ2-3|.|TRBV25-1
TGTGCCAGCAGTGAATTACAGGGGACAGATACGCAGTATTTT
CASSELQGTDTQYF
>.|TRBJ2-3|.|TRBV6-6
TGTGCCAGCAGTTACTCCCAGTTTCCAGATACGCAGTATTTT
CASSYSQFPDTQYF
>TRBD1|TRBJ2-7|.|TRBV10-3
TGTGCCATCAGTGACCTTACGGGACAGCCCTACGAGCAGTACTTC
CAISDLTGQPYEQYF
>.|TRBJ2-7|few|TRBV28
TGTGCCAGCAGTTTATCGGGGGAGTTCCCCGCCTACGAGCAGTACTTC
CASSLSGEFPAYEQYF
>.|TRBJ2-1|few|TRBV6-5
TGTGCCAGCAGCCTGGGACTTACATACAATGAGCAGTTCTTC
CASSLGLTYNEQFF
>.|TRBJ1-4|.|TRBV19
TGTGCCAGTAGTATTTTGACCCCCGGGAATGAAAAACTGTTTTTT
CASSILTPGNEKLFF
>TRBD1|TRBJ1-6|.|TRBV6-5
TGTGCCAGCAGTCCCCAACAGGGGCGGAATTCACCCCTCCACTTT
CASSPQQGRNSPLHF
>TRBD2|TRBJ2-5|.|TRBV5-4
TGTGCCAGCAGCTTTGCGGGGGATCAAGAGACCCAGTACTTC
CASSFAGDQETQYF
>.|TRBJ2-5|.|TRBV7-2
TGTGCCAGCAGCTTAGGGGGCCGTACTAAAGAGACCCAGTACTTC
CASSLGGRTKETQYF
>.|TRBJ1-5|once|TRBV4-2
TGTGCCAGCAGCCGCATTCTGGACAGCAATCAGCCCCAGAATTTT
CASSRILDSNQPQNF
>TRBD2|TRBJ2-5|.|TRBV2
TGTGCCAGCACCGCGGTACTAGCGGGAATGGAGACCCAGTACTTC
CASTAVLAGMETQYF